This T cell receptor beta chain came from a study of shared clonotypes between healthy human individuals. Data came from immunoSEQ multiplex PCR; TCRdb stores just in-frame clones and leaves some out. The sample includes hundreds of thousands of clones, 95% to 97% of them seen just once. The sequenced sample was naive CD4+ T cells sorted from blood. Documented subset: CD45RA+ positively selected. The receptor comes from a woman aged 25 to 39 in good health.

Here the CDR3 DNA reads TGTGCCAGCAGTGACATTACAGGGATCTATGGCTACACCTTC. The encoded protein is CASSDITGIYGYTF. The chain has TRBV25-1 and TRBJ1-2; D is possibly TRBD1 (6 bases). V was shortened by 3 bases and J by 4 bases, with 12 bases between the two germline ends. Germline-derived CDR1 and CDR2 are MGHDK and SYGVNS. The length of the CDR3 is 14 residues.